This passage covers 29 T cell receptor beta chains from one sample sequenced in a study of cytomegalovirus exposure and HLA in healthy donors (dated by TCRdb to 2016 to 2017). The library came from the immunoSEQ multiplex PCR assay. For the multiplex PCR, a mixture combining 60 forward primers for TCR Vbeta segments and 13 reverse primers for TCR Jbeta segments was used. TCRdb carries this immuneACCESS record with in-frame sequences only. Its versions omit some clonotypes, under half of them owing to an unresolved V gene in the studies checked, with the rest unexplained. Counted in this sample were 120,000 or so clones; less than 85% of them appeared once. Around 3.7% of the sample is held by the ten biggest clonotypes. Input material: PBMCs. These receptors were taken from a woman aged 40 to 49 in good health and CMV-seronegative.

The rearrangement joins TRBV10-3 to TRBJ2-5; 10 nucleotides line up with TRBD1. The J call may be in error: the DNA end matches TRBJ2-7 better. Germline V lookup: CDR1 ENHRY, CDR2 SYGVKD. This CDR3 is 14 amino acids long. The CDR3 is CAIRHRDRGDEQYF. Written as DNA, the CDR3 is TGTGCCATCAGACACCGGGACAGGGGCGACGAGCAGTACTTC.

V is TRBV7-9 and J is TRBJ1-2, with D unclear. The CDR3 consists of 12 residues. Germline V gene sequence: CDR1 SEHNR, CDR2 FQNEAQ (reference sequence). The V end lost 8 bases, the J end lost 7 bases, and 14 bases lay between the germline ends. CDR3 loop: CASLPSGSGYTF. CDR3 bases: TGTGCCAGCCTTCCTTCGGGGTCTGGCTACACCTTC.

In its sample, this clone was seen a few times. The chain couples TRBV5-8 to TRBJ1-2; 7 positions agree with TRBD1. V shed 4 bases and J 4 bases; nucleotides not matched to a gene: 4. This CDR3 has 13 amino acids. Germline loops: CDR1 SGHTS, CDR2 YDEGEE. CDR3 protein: CASSRDRAYGYTF. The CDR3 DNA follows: TGTGCCAGCAGCCGCGACAGGGCCTATGGCTACACCTTC.

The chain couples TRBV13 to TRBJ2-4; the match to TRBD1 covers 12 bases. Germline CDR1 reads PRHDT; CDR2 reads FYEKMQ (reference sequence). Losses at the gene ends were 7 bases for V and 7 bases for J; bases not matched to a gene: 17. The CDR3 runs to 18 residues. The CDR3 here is CASKRFALRDRGPNIQYF. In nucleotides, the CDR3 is TGTGCCAGCAAACGCTTCGCACTACGGGACAGGGGGCCGAACATTCAGTACTTC.

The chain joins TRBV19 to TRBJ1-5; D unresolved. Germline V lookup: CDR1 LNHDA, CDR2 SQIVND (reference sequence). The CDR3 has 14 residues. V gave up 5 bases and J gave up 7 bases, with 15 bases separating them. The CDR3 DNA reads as TGTGCCAGTAGTTCGGGGAGGGCGGCGCAGCCCCAGCATTTT. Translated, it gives CASSSGRAAQPQHF.

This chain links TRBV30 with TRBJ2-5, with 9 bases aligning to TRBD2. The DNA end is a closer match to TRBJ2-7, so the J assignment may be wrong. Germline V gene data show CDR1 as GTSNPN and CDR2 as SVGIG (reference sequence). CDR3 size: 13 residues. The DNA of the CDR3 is TGTGCCTGGAGTGTAGCGGGAGGACACGAGCAGTACTTC. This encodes CAWSVAGGHEQYF.

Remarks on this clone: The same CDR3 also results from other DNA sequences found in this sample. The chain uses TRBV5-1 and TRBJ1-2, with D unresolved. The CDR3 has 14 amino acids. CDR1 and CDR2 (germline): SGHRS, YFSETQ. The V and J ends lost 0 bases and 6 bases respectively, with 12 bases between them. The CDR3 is CASSLGWASDGYTF. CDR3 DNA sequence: TGCGCCAGCAGCTTGGGCTGGGCCTCCGATGGCTACACCTTC.

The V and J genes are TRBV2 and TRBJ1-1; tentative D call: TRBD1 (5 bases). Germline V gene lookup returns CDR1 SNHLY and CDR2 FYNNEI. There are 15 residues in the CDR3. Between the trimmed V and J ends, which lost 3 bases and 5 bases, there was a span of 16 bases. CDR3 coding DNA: TGTGCCAGCAGTGACGGGGGAGCGTCGTCGACTGAAGCTTTCTTT. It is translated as CASSDGGASSTEAFF.

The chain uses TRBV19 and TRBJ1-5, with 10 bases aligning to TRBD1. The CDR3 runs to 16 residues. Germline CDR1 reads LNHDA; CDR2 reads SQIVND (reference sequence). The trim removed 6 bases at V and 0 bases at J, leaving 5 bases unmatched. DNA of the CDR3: TGTGCCAGTAGCCGGGACAGGGGTTATAGCAATCAGCCCCAGCATTTT. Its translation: CASSRDRGYSNQPQHF.

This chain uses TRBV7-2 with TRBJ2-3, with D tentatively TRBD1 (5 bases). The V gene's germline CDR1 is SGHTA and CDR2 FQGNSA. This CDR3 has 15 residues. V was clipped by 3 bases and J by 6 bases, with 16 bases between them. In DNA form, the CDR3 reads TGTGCCAGCAGCTTGGGGCGTCAGGGTGGGGATACGCAGTATTTT. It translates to CASSLGRQGGDTQYF.

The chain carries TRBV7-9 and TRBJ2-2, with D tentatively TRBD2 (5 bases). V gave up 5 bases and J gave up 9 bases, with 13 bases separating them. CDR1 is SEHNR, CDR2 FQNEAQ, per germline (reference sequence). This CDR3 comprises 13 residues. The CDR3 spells CASSPPETRELFF. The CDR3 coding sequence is TGTGCCAGCAGCCCCCCGGAGACTAGGGAGCTGTTTTTT.

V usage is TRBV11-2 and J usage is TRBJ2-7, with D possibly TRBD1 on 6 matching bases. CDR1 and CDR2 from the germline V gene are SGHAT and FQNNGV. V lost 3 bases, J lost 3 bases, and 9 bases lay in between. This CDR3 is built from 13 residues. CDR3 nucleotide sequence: TGTGCCAGCAGCTTGGGACAACTCTACGAGCAGTACTTC. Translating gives CASSLGQLYEQYF.

The CDR3, as DNA: TGCGCCAGCAGCCTAACGACAGGGATGAACACTGAAGCTTTCTTT. This sequence encodes CASSLTTGMNTEAFF. This rearrangement joins TRBV4-1 to TRBJ1-1, with 7 bases matching TRBD1. The ends lost 4 bases at V and 0 bases at J; junction bases unmatched: 5. Germline V lookup: CDR1 MGHRA, CDR2 YSYEKL. The CDR3 sequence is 15 residues long.

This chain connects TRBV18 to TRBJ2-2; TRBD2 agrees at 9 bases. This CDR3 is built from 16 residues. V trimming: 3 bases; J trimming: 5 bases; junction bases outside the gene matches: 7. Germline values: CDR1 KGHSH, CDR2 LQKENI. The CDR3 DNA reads TGTGCCAGCTCACCTGGCGGGAGGGCCCGAACCGGGGAGCTGTTTTTT. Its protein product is CASSPGGRARTGELFF.

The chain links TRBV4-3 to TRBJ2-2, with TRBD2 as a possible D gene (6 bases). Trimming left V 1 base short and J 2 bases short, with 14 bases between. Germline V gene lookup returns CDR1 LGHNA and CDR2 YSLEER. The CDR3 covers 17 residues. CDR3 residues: CASSQGFLRDNTGELFF. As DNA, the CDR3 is TGCGCCAGCAGCCAAGGCTTCTTGCGGGACAACACCGGGGAGCTGTTTTTT.

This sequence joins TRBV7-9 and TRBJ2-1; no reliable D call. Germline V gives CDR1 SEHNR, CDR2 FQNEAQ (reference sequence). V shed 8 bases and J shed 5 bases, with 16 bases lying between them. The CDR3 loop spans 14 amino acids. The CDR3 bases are TGTGCCAGCCCCAACGGGTCCTGGGACAATGAGCAGTTCTTC. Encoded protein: CASPNGSWDNEQFF.

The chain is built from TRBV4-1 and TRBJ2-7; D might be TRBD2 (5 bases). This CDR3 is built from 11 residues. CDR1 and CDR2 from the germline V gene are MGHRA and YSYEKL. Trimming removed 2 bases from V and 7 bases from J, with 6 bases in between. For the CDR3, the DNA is TGCGCCAGCAGCCAATCGGGGGAGCAGTACTTC. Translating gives CASSQSGEQYF.

The CDR3 is CASSIGQPGANVLTF. CDR3 DNA: TGTGCCAGTAGTATAGGGCAACCTGGGGCCAACGTCCTGACTTTC. This chain connects TRBV19 to TRBJ2-6; D call uncertain. Germline V gives CDR1 LNHDA, CDR2 SQIVND (reference sequence). The CDR3 contains 15 residues. Trimming took off 1 base at V and 2 bases at J, with 6 bases between the two ends.

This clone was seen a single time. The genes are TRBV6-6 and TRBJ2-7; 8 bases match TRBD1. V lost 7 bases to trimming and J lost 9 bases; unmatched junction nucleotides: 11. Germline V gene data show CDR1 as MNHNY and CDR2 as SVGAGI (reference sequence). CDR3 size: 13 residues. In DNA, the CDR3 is TGTGCCAGCACAGGACAGGGATACGGTAGGCAGTACTTC. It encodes CASTGQGYGRQYF.

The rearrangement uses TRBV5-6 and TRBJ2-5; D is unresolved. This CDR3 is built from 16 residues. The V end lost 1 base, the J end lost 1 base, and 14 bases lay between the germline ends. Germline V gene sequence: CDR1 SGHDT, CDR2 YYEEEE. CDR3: CASSLSGSGPQETQYF. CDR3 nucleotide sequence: TGTGCCAGCAGCTTGTCCGGGTCGGGTCCCCAAGAGACCCAGTACTTC.

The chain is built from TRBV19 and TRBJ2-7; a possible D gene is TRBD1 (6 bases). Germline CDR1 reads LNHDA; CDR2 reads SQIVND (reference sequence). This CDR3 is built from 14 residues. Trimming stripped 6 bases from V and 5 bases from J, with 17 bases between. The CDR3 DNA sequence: TGTGCCAGTAGCCCTACAGGGTTGCGGAACGAGCAGTACTTC. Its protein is CASSPTGLRNEQYF.

CDR3 DNA: TGTGCCAGCAGCTTAGGGGGCAGGGGACAAGAGACCCAGTACTTC. Translation gives CASSLGGRGQETQYF. This chain links TRBV7-2 with TRBJ2-5; TRBD1 is a possible D gene (6 bases). This CDR3 comprises 15 residues. V lost 1 base and J 2 bases, leaving 11 bases between the germline ends. Germline V lookup: CDR1 SGHTA, CDR2 FQGNSA.

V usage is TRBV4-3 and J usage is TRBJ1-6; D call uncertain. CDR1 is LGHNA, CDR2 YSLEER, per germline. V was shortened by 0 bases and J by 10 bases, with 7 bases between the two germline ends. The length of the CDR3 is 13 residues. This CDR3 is CASSQESRSPLHF. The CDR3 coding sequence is TGCGCCAGCAGCCAAGAATCTAGGTCACCCCTCCACTTT.

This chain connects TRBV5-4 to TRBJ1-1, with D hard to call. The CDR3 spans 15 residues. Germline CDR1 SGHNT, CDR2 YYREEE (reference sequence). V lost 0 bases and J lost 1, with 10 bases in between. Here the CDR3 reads CASSLAQARNTEAFF. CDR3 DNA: TGTGCCAGCAGCTTGGCGCAGGCCAGGAACACTGAAGCTTTCTTT.

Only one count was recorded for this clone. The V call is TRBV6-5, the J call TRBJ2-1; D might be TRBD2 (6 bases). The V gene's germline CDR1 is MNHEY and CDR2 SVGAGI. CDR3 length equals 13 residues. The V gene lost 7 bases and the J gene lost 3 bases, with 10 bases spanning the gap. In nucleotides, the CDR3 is TGTGCCAGCACTAGCGACTTCTACAATGAGCAGTTCTTC. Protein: CASTSDFYNEQFF.

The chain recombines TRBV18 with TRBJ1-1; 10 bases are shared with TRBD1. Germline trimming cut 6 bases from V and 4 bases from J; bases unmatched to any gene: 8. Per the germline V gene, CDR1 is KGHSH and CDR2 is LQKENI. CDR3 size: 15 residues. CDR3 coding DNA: TGTGCCAGCTCTCCCGGACAGGGGGGTAGCACTGAAGCTTTCTTT. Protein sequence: CASSPGQGGSTEAFF.

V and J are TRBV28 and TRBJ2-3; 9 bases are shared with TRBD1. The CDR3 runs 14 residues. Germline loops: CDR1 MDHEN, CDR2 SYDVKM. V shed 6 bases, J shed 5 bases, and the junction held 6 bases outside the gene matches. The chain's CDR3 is CASSPGTGLDTQYF. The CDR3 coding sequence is TGTGCCAGCAGCCCCGGGACAGGGCTAGATACGCAGTATTTT.

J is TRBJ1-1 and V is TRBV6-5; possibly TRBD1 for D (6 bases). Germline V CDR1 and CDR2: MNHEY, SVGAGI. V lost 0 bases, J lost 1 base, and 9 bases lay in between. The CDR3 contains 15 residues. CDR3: CASSYSLGGNTEAFF. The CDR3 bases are TGTGCCAGCAGTTACTCGCTAGGGGGGAACACTGAAGCTTTCTTT.

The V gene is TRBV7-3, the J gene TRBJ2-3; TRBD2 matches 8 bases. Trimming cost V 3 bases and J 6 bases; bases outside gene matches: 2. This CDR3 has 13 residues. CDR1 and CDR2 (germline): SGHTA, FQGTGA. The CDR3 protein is CASSFEREDTQYF. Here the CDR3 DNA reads TGTGCCAGCAGCTTCGAGCGGGAGGATACGCAGTATTTT.